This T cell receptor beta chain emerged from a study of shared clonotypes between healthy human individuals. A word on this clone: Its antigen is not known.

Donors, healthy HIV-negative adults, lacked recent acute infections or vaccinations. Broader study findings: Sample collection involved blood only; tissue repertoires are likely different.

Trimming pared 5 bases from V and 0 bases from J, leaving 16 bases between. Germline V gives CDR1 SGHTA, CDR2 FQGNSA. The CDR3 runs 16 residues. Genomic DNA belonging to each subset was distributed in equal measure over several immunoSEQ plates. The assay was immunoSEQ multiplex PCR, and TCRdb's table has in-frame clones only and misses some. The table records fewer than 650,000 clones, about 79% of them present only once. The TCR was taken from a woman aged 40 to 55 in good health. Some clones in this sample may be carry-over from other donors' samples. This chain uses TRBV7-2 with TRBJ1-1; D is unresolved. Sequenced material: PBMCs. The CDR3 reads CASSPRLGGMNTEAFF. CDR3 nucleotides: TGTGCCAGCAGCCCCCGTCTGGGAGGCATGAACACTGAAGCTTTCTTT.